The clone carrying this T cell receptor beta chain turned up a few times. Its target is unknown. The germline V gene has CDR1 DFQATT and CDR2 SNEGSKA (reference sequence). The length of the CDR3 is 12 residues. The library attached unique molecular identifiers to individual cDNA molecules. Via MiXCR, TCRdb re-called the RACE reads, giving one row per CDR3 protein. The sample lists about 82,000 distinct CDR3 sequences, approximately 7% occurring once. This sample is drawn from a study of human T cells and chemical hapten exposure. Across the study: The patch tests put 0.01% DPC on the skin of the upper back and were read 6 days later. Whole-study findings and limits: Relative to controls, expanded TCRs formed significantly more large CDR3 similarity clusters.

Specified time point: patch test 2, 6 weeks after DPC sensitization. The treatment: therapeutic diphenylcyclopropenone sensitization with weekly scalp DPC. Alopecia patients deemed DPC-suitable, aged 18 to 70, excluding pregnancy. This sample comprised whole blood, obtained in connection with sensitization to the hapten diphenylcyclopropenone (DPC). The sequence was obtained from a woman in her twenties or thirties with alopecia areata. Some clones in this sample may be carry-over from other donors' samples. The chain couples TRBV20-1 to TRBJ2-7; 9 bases are shared with TRBD1. CDR3: CSARQGDYEQYF. The CDR3 DNA follows: TGCAGCGCCAGACAGGGGGACTACGAGCAGTACTTC.